What follows is one T cell receptor beta chain and its context. Its antigen is currently unknown. Assay used: immunoSEQ multiplex PCR; TCRdb lists only in-frame clones, some missing. The sample carries roughly 330,000 clones, 75% to 90% recorded once. The sample is drawn from a study of cytomegalovirus exposure and HLA in healthy donors. General study results and limits: Reports indicated that the classifier achieved high specificity and sensitivity in diagnosing cytomegalovirus status. A later analysis found first-cohort TCR clusters tended to co-occur in the roughly 120 validation repertoires. Three of the chains that were CMV-associated were confirmed in vitro to be specific for CMV antigens. The investigators catalogued 150 to 200 TCR beta chains as cytomegalovirus-associated.

The CDR3 runs to 16 residues. V dropped 0 bases and J dropped 9; count of bases not matched to a gene: 12. Looked up from germline, CDR1 is SGHTA and CDR2 is FQGNSA. This sequence was found in a woman between 25 and 40 years old in good health and CMV-seropositive. Material: PBMCs. The rearrangement uses TRBV7-2 and TRBJ2-7; 9 bases match TRBD2. The CDR3 DNA reads as TGTGCCAGCAGCTTAGCCCTAGCGGGGACCATGGGATTGCAGTACTTC. Translation: CASSLALAGTMGLQYF.